This TCR beta chain was captured in a study of T cell responses to AZD1222 COVID-19 vaccine. Whole-study findings and limits: In a largely white British group with more females than males, clonal diversity was possibly underestimated.

The CDR3 contains 13 residues. The V and J ends lost 2 bases and 6 bases respectively, with 11 bases between them. Germline CDR1 and CDR2: SGHRS and YFSETQ. The assay was immunoSEQ multiplex PCR, and TCRdb's table has in-frame clones only and misses some. The repertoire holds about 57,000 clones, with about 85% as singletons. Comment on this clone: Its antigen is unidentified.

This receptor was obtained from an adult in good health. The chain has TRBV5-1 and TRBJ1-2, with TRBD1 as a possible D gene (5 bases). The sample here was peripheral blood, taken on day 0 of AZD1222 vaccination. Here the CDR3 reads CASSFGGDDGYTF. For the CDR3, the DNA is TGCGCCAGCAGCTTCGGGGGGGACGATGGCTACACCTTC.